The source of this TCR beta chain is a study of tumor-infiltrating lymphocytes in primary liver carcinoma. The germline V gene encodes CDR1 MGHRA and CDR2 YSYEKL. The CDR3 is made up of 15 amino acids. Points on this clonotype: A much larger clone differs by one base, so this may be a read error.

With about 470 ng total RNA as template and a constant-region primer, TCR beta cDNA was made. For TCR beta, libraries were produced by three nested multiplex PCR rounds using slightly modified ARM-PCR. TRBV1-TRBV30 forward primers and a C-beta reverse primer were used in the first two PCR rounds, which each ran for about 9 cycles. MiXCR, run by TCRdb on the multiplex PCR reads, gives a single entry per CDR3 protein. The repertoire has roughly 70,000 distinct CDR3 sequences, around 69% of them found once; the top ten carry about 40%. RNA and DNA were co-extracted from 20-30 mg of unsorted bulk tissue.

The TCR originated in a man between 40 and 49 years old with primary liver carcinoma and hepatitis B virus infection. The sample was liver tumor tissue from sampling region 4. Stated subset: tumor region T4, right-lateral pole. The J gene is TRBJ2-5, the V gene TRBV4-1; tentative D call: TRBD1 (7 bases). The CDR3 loop is CAGSHAGQTQETQYF. DNA for the CDR3: TGCGCCGGCAGCCACGCGGGACAGACCCAAGAGACCCAGTACTTC.